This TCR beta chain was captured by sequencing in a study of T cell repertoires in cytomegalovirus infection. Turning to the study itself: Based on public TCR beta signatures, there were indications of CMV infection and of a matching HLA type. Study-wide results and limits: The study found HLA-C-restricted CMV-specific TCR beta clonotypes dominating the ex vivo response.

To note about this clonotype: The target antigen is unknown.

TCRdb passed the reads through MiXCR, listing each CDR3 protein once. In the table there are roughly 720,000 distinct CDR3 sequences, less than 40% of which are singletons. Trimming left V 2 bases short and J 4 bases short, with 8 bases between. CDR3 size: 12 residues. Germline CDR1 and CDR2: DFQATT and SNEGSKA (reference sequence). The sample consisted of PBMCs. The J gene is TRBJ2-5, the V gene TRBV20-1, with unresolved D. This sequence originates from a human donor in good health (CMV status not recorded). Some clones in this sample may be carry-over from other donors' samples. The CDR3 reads CSARSEAETQYF. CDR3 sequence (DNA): TGCAGTGCTAGATCCGAGGCAGAGACCCAGTACTTC.